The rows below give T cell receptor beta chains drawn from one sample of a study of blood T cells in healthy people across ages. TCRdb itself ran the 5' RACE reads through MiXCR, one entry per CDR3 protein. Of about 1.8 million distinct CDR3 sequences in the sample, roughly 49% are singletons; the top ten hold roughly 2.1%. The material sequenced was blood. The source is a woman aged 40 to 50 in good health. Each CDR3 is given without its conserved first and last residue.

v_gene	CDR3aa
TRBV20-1	SAKGQGHYGYT
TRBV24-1	ATSDPRTGRTDTQY
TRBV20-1	SARADNYGYT
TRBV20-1	SAPDRGQVQETQY
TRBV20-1	SASKDRGRPGANVLT
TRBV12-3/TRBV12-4	ASSSDPLAGEQY
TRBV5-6	ASSTPGQGTNTEAF
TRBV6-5	ASSYLGVGGTDTQY
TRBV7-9	VSLRLANTDTQY
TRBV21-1	ASSDRSYNEQF
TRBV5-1	ASSVNRASQETQY
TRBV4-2	ASSLPSEGVISDTQY
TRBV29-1	SVEEPRETQY
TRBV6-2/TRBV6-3	AIAGGPFGETQY
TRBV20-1	SVAQSNQPQH
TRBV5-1	ASSDAGTGHYEQY
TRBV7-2	ASSLAVTASSYNEQF
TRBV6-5	ASSWSGGRANVLT
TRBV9	ASSVDSKTLYGYT
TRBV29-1	SVLEPRFVYT
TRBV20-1	SARPIDRGDYNEQY
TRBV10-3	AISESGTGLADTQY
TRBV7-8	ASSLGRTDNEQF
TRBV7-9	ASSLGSGRFQETQY
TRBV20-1	SRSQENIMNTEAF
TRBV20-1	SAPTGREKLF
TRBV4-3	ASSQARGDIQY
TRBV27	ASRAPGYGYT
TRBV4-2	ASSQNLPGGLQETQY